This T cell receptor beta chain originates from a study of graft-versus-host responses after intestinal transplantation (dated by TCRdb to the early 2020s). Study-wide context: The transplants that recipients received were multivisceral, liver-intestinal, or isolated intestinal. All recipients received anti-thymocyte globulin induction followed by maintenance tacrolimus and steroids for three to four years. Bulk TCR-beta CDR3 sequencing was used to track graft-versus-host and host-versus-graft alloreactive T cell clones in the graft, circulation and bone marrow after intestinal transplantation. To identify alloreactive clones, pre-transplant mixed lymphocyte reaction products were sequenced and then compared with unstimulated pre-transplant donor and recipient T cells. A cohort of around 25 intestinal transplant recipients, including one retransplant, was enrolled, and 3 patients lacking pretransplant specimens were excluded. A peak of at least 4% donor T cells among recipient peripheral blood mononuclear cells was the definition used for donor T cell macrochimerism. Rather than going through the commercial service, samples from three later patients were sequenced in-house on an Illumina MiSeq and processed with MiXCR.

The library was produced with the immunoSEQ multiplex PCR assay. For most patients, genomic DNA was isolated with the Qiagen DNeasy Blood and Tissue Kit and sent frozen to Adaptive Biotechnologies for TCR sequencing. High-throughput TCR-beta CDR3 sequencing of genomic DNA from most patients was performed by Adaptive Biotechnologies. Per the source publication's procedure: TCR sequencing data for roughly 17 patients were retrieved from Adaptive's ImmunoSEQ software; a few other patients were processed with MiXCR and VDJtools. To correct CD4 versus CD8 sorting errors, sequences present in both subsets at a frequency ratio below 5:1 were removed. CDR3 nucleotide sequences shared between donor and recipient were removed because the origin of such sequences could not be assigned. Alloreactive clones required at least 2-fold expansion over unstimulated cells and minimum CFSE-low frequency of 0.002% (template counts) or 0.001% (read counts). A clone was considered mappable if detected in the sequenced pre-transplant spleen, lymph node, or MLR CFSE-low populations of the donor or recipient. The cumulative frequency of alloreactive clones was calculated as a percentage of all sequences, weighted by copy number. This immuneACCESS table, as held by TCRdb, lists in-frame sequences with V and J called but not all clones. Of the missing ones, under half trace to an unresolved V gene in checked studies; the others have no known cause. For V, J and clone size, that table is used; D and trimming come from the DNA. The sample yields 71,000 or so clones; roughly 88% were counted once. Roughly 1.3% of the sample goes to the ten largest clones.

The meaning of the sample's time point label: cells obtained before transplantation from donor or recipient. CD3+CD4+ and CD3+CD8+ populations were FACS-sorted from unstimulated pre-transplant donor and recipient cells taken from spleen or lymph nodes. The research as a whole found: GvH clones were detected in recipient bone marrow, and some of these GvH clones were observed earlier in ileal mucosa or blood, consistent with an intestinal mucosal origin. The relatively low number and heterogeneity of intestinal transplant patients limited the conclusions. Early after transplant, declines in HvG clones were associated with peak levels of circulating GvH clones. In patients with donor T cell macrochimerism, the allografts had high GvH to HvG T cell clonal ratios.

Its CDR3 holds 14 amino acids, cysteine through phenylalanine. The retained sequence is limited to the CDR3, 42 bases, with the frame set at the first base. V loses 5 bases, J loses 2 bases, and the germline ends lie 9 bases apart. In the germline V gene (reference sequence), CDR1 corresponds to LNHDA and CDR2 to SQIVND. A remark on this clone: What antigen it recognizes has not been identified. Base qualities are missing; no much larger clone stands one base away.

The chain employs TRBV19 and TRBJ2-2; perhaps TRBD1 is the D gene, with 6 bases matching. The sequence derives from a human donor who received an intestinal transplant. Specimen: unstimulated CD8+ T cells sorted from spleen or lymph node cells, collected before intestinal transplant. The DNA sequence is TGTGCCAGTAGTCTGGGACAAAACACCGGGGAGCTGTTTTTT. Translation gives CASSLGQNTGELFF.